Listed below are T cell receptor beta chains from one sample, sequenced in a study of T-cell memory formation after mild COVID-19. TCRdb reanalysed the 5' RACE reads using MiXCR and keeps one entry per CDR3 protein. The repertoire holds about 360,000 distinct CDR3 sequences, with approximately 15% as singletons. Sequencing was performed on PBMCs or a T cell subset sorted from them (not recorded which). The receptors come from a man younger than 35 who had mild COVID-19 (a few samples of this study predate the infection). Cell type and time point are not known. CDR3s include the opening cysteine and the closing phenylalanine or tryptophan. A D gene is named only where the DNA matches it firmly. Expanded clones are given a class, and other clones once, few, many or no size at all.

d_call | j_call | v_call | clone_size | cdr3_nt | cdr3_aa
- | TRBJ2-2 | TRBV7-9 | - | TGTGGCAGCAGCTTCGGGGCCTACACCGGGGAGCTGTTTTTT | CGSSFGAYTGELFF
TRBD1 | TRBJ2-1 | TRBV4-1 | few | TGCGCCAGCAGCCTTGGGACAGGGGGCGGCGATGAGCAGTTCTTC | CASSLGTGGGDEQFF
- | TRBJ2-5 | TRBV6-5 | - | TGTGCCAGCAGTTACTCGAAGACGCCCTATAGTCCGACCCAGTACTTC | CASSYSKTPYSPTQYF
TRBD1 | TRBJ2-1 | TRBV7-3 | - | TGTGCCAGCAGCGTCACAGGGGAATCGTACAATGAGCAGTTCTTC | CASSVTGESYNEQFF
- | TRBJ1-5 | TRBV7-7 | few | TGTGCTAGCAGCGGTAGCAATCAGCCCCAGCATTTT | CASSGSNQPQHF
- | TRBJ2-2 | TRBV12-3/TRBV12-4 | many | TGTGCCAGCAGTTCACAGGTGTACGGGGAGCTGTTTTTT | CASSSQVYGELFF
TRBD2 | TRBJ2-3 | TRBV10-3 | - | TGTGCCATCGCGGGGGGGACTAGCACAGATACGCAGTATTTT | CAIAGGTSTDTQYF
TRBD2 | TRBJ2-5 | TRBV6-4 | - | TGTGCCAGCAGTGACTCACTAGCGGGAGCAAAAGTGTATTTT | CASSDSLAGAKVYF
TRBD1 | TRBJ2-5 | TRBV20-1 | - | TGCAGTGCTAGACAGGGGGCGGAGGGAGAGACCCAGTACTTC | CSARQGAEGETQYF
- | TRBJ2-7 | TRBV2 | - | TGTGCCAGCGGACTAGGGGGGCTCTACGAGCAGTACTTC | CASGLGGLYEQYF
- | TRBJ2-7 | TRBV20-1 | - | TGCAGTGCTAGCGGGAGATCTCCCTACGAGCAGTACTTC | CSASGRSPYEQYF
TRBD2 | TRBJ2-1 | TRBV4-3 | - | TGCGCCAGCAGCCGAAAGACTAGCGGGGACCCCTACAATGAGCAGTTCTTC | CASSRKTSGDPYNEQFF
TRBD1 | TRBJ2-5 | TRBV10-3 | - | TGTGCCACCGGGACAGTCAAAGAGACCCAGTACTTC | CATGTVKETQYF
- | TRBJ2-5 | TRBV12-3/TRBV12-4 | - | TGTGCCAGCAGTTTAAGGGGGAGCCTATGGGAGACCCAGTACTTC | CASSLRGSLWETQYF
- | TRBJ1-2 | TRBV24-1 | - | TGTGCCACCAGTGGCTCGGACGACTATGGCTACACCTTC | CATSGSDDYGYTF